A single sample is the source of the 15 T cell receptor beta chains below, sequenced in a study of identical twins. TCRdb re-called the 5' RACE reads through MiXCR, storing one row per CDR3 protein. The table shows 200,000 to 250,000 distinct CDR3 sequences, with 7.5% occurring only once. The same data also contributed to another study, on yellow fever vaccine responses in identical twins.

Sequenced sample: memory (CD45RO+) T cells sorted from blood. The receptors shown here come from a young woman in good health.

The table lists this clonotype with many counts. V is TRBV29-1 and J is TRBJ2-1; the match to TRBD2 covers 10 bases. This CDR3 spans 16 amino acids. The V and J ends lost 5 bases and 7 bases, in that order; junction bases with no gene match: 14. Germline V gives CDR1 SQVTM, CDR2 ANQGSEA. The CDR3 DNA reads TGCAGCGTTAATCCAACTAGCGGGGTGAGGAGGAATGAGCAGTTCTTC. Translated, it gives CSVNPTSGVRRNEQFF.

This clonotype was detected many times. This chain connects TRBV12-3 or TRBV12-4 to TRBJ2-2; TRBD2 matches 8 bases. V lost 4 bases to trimming and J lost 3 bases; unmatched junction nucleotides: 4. There are 15 residues in the CDR3. The CDR3: CASSSSGSDTGELFF. For the CDR3, the DNA is TGTGCCAGCAGTTCAAGCGGGAGCGACACCGGGGAGCTGTTTTTT.

This clonotype was observed a handful of times. The gene calls are TRBV5-1 and TRBJ1-4; 8 positions agree with TRBD1. With 3 bases clipped from V and 4 bases from J, the junction kept 5 bases outside the gene matches. CDR1 and CDR2 from the germline V gene are SGHRS and YFSETQ. The CDR3 is made up of 15 amino acids. This CDR3 is CASSSQGVDNEKLFF. Written as DNA, the CDR3 is TGCGCCAGCAGCTCACAGGGGGTGGATAATGAAAAACTGTTTTTT.

This clonotype was seen repeatedly, ten times or more. The chain carries TRBV5-1 and TRBJ2-1; D possibly uses TRBD1 or TRBD2 (6 bases each). Germline CDR1 is SGHRS and CDR2 is YFSETQ. Trimming took off 0 bases at V and 7 bases at J, with 11 bases between the two ends. The CDR3 has 14 residues. Written as DNA, the CDR3 is TGCGCCAGCAGCTTGGCCCAGGGGAGGAATGAGCAGTTCTTC. Its protein is CASSLAQGRNEQFF.

This clonotype was counted between two and nine times. The chain employs TRBV20-1 and TRBJ2-5; the D gene is possibly TRBD2 (5 bases). This CDR3 region has 16 residues. The germline gives CDR1 DFQATT, CDR2 SNEGSKA (reference sequence). V was shortened by 0 bases and J by 5 bases, with 19 bases between the two germline ends. The CDR3 bases are TGCAGTGCTAGAGATGCTGGTCCCACCCCGGGGGAGACCCAGTACTTC. Translated, it gives CSARDAGPTPGETQYF.

The chain links TRBV24-1 to TRBJ2-3; the D gene is possibly TRBD2 (7 bases). Trimming shortened V by 3 bases and J by 2 bases, and 14 bases separated the two germline ends. This CDR3 region has 16 residues. In germline, CDR1 is KGHDR, CDR2 SFDVKD. The CDR3 sequence: CATSDRGGYPTDTQYF. The CDR3 nucleotides are TGTGCCACCAGTGATAGGGGGGGATACCCCACAGATACGCAGTATTTT.

This clonotype was counted a few times. The rearrangement uses TRBV2 and TRBJ2-3; TRBD2 matches 11 bases. The CDR3 extends over 18 amino acids. The germline V gene has CDR1 SNHLY and CDR2 FYNNEI. V lost 3 bases, J lost 2 bases, and 10 bases stayed unmatched. CDR3 nucleotides: TGTGCCAGCAGTGATGGACTAGCGGGCGTACCGATCACAGATACGCAGTATTTT. This codes for CASSDGLAGVPITDTQYF.

This clonotype was seen ten or more times. The CDR3 nucleotides are TGTGCCAGCAGTGAAGGATGGACCTCCGACCGGACCCAGTACTTC. Translating gives CASSEGWTSDRTQYF. This chain joins TRBV25-1 and TRBJ2-5; D is unclear. V lost 2 bases and J 7 bases, leaving 17 bases between the germline ends. CDR1 and CDR2 (germline): MGHDK, SYGVNS. The CDR3 loop spans 15 amino acids.

In its sample, this clonotype was seen many times. The chain employs TRBV6-5 and TRBJ1-2; a possible D gene is TRBD1 (5 bases). V was pared by 2 bases and J by 7 bases, with 17 bases between. The CDR3 sequence is 15 residues long. The germline CDR1 and CDR2 sequences are MNHEY and SVGAGI. CDR3 coding DNA: TGTGCCAGCAGTTACGTCTTGGGACCGAAGGGTGGCTACACCTTC. As protein: CASSYVLGPKGGYTF.

This clonotype was picked up many times. The CDR3 DNA sequence: TGCAGCGTTGAGCGTAATGAAAAACTGTTTTTT. Translation gives CSVERNEKLFF. This sequence joins TRBV29-1 and TRBJ1-4; no clear D. The germline V and J ends were trimmed by 3 bases and 4 bases, with 3 bases remaining between them. The CDR3 sequence is 11 residues long. Germline-derived CDR1 and CDR2 are SQVTM and ANQGSEA.

This clonotype was recorded many times. The CDR3 is CASSFWGGETQYF. As DNA, the CDR3 is TGTGCCAGCAGTTTTTGGGGGGGAGAGACCCAGTACTTC. This rearrangement joins TRBV12-3 or TRBV12-4 to TRBJ2-5; 7 nucleotides align to TRBD2. This CDR3 has 13 residues. Trimming cost V 3 bases and J 4 bases; bases outside gene matches: 2.

In its sample, this clonotype was seen many times. The chain joins TRBV5-1 to TRBJ2-7; D unresolved. The length of the CDR3 is 14 residues. V was cut by 4 bases and J by 0 bases, with 11 bases left in between. Germline V gives CDR1 SGHRS, CDR2 YFSETQ. Here the CDR3 reads CASSLDANSYEQYF. The CDR3 coding sequence is TGCGCCAGCAGCCTTGACGCTAACTCCTACGAGCAGTACTTC.

At least ten counts were recorded for this clonotype. V usage is TRBV20-1 and J usage is TRBJ1-6; 9 bases match TRBD1. The CDR3 covers 14 residues. V lost 8 bases to trimming and J lost 5 bases; unmatched junction nucleotides: 7. Germline lookup yields CDR1 DFQATT and CDR2 SNEGSKA (reference sequence). This chain's CDR3 is CSTNGQGNNSPLHF. CDR3 nucleotides: TGCAGTACGAACGGACAGGGGAATAATTCACCCCTCCACTTT.

This clonotype has a count of ten or more. V usage is TRBV3-1 and J usage is TRBJ1-1; D uncertain. In germline, CDR1 is LGHDT, CDR2 YNNKEL (reference sequence). The CDR3 is made up of 12 amino acids. Deletions cut 0 bases from V and 8 bases from J, with 7 bases between. CDR3: CASSQDKREAFF. The CDR3 nucleotides read TGTGCCAGCAGCCAAGACAAGAGGGAAGCTTTCTTT.

This clonotype was recorded a few times. The CDR3 sequence: CASSFVSDTQYF. In DNA, the CDR3 is TGTGCCAGCAGCTTTGTGTCAGATACGCAGTATTTT. The chain recombines TRBV11-2 with TRBJ2-3, with unresolved D. This CDR3 has 12 amino acids. Per the germline V gene, CDR1 is SGHAT and CDR2 is FQNNGV. Trimming took off 3 bases at V and 4 bases at J, with 5 bases between the two ends. Supplemented by reference TRBV11-2 and TRBJ2-3, the full variable domain reads EAGVAQSPRYKIIEKRQSVAFWCNPISGHATLYWYQQILGQGPKLLIQFQNNGVVDDSQLPKDRFSAERLKGVDSTLKIQPAKLEDSAVYLCASSFVSDTQYFGPGTRLTVL.